A selection of T cell receptor beta chains follows, all from one sample in a study of blood T cell repertoires in COVID-19. The repertoire was sequenced with immunoSEQ multiplex PCR; TCRdb's copy has only in-frame clones and lacks some. The table lists about 160,000 clones, 82% of them singletons. Sample: peripheral blood. These receptors all stem from a woman of 80 years or more with active or convalescent COVID-19. CDR3s include the opening cysteine and the closing phenylalanine or tryptophan. The D gene is left open where the match is weak. Only part of the rows carry a size: once, few, many, or a class if the clone is expanded.

j_call | cdr3_length | v_call | clone_size | d_call | cdr3_nt | cdr3_aa
TRBJ2-1 | 18 | TRBV9 | - | - | TGTGCCAGCAGCGTAGGGGTCGTGGGGGGGCCTTCCTACAATGAGCAGTTCTTC | CASSVGVVGGPSYNEQFF
TRBJ1-2 | 12 | TRBV25-1 | - | - | TGTGCCAGCAGTCACTCTAACTATGGCTACACCTTC | CASSHSNYGYTF
TRBJ1-1 | 14 | TRBV19 | - | - | TGTGCCAGTACCTTCCCTGGAGGGGACACTGAAGCTTTCTTT | CASTFPGGDTEAFF
TRBJ2-3 | 16 | TRBV5-6 | few | TRBD2 | TGTGCCAGCAGCTTGGGGGCTAGCGGTTACACAGATACGCAGTATTTT | CASSLGASGYTDTQYF
TRBJ2-5 | 13 | TRBV7-7 | - | TRBD1 | TGTGCTAGCAGCCGCGACAGGGAAGAGACCCAGTACTTC | CASSRDREETQYF
TRBJ2-5 | 15 | TRBV24-1 | - | - | TGTGCCACCAGTGACCGCGGGACTTCACGAGAGACCCAGTACTTC | CATSDRGTSRETQYF
TRBJ2-7 | 16 | TRBV5-1 | - | TRBD1 | TGCGCCAGCAGCTCCCAACCGGGACAGGGGGCTGCCGAGCAGTACTTC | CASSSQPGQGAAEQYF
TRBJ2-5 | 14 | TRBV10-1 | - | - | TGCGCCAGCAGTGAGTCGGCTGTACAAGAGACCCAGTACTTC | CASSESAVQETQYF
TRBJ1-1 | 12 | TRBV10-3 | few | - | TGTGCCATCAGTGGAGGACAGACAGAAGCTTTCTTT | CAISGGQTEAFF
TRBJ2-2 | 15 | TRBV5-4 | - | TRBD1 | TGTGCCAGCAGCTTGGTGACAGGGGGCACCGGGGAGCTGTTTTTT | CASSLVTGGTGELFF
TRBJ2-7 | 11 | TRBV20-1 | - | - | TGCAGTGCTAGGGTCGGCTACGAGCAGTACTTC | CSARVGYEQYF
TRBJ2-7 | 17 | TRBV7-9 | - | TRBD2 | TGTGCCAGCAGCTTAGCGGGGGGGGTAGGCGCCCGCTACGAGCAGTACTTC | CASSLAGGVGARYEQYF
TRBJ1-2 | 15 | TRBV7-9 | - | - | TGTGCCAGCAGCTCATCTACCGGGGAATACTATGGCTACACCTTC | CASSSSTGEYYGYTF
TRBJ2-1 | 12 | TRBV6-2/TRBV6-3 | once | - | TGTGCCAGCAGTTACGCGTACTCGGAGCAGTTCTTC | CASSYAYSEQFF
TRBJ1-5 | 14 | TRBV2 | - | - | TGTGCCAGCAGTGAGGCGGGGAGCAATCAGCCCCAGCATTTT | CASSEAGSNQPQHF
TRBJ2-7 | 14 | TRBV3-1/TRBV3-2 | once | TRBD2 | TGTGCCAGCAGCGACCCGGGACTAACCTACGAGCAGTACTTC | CASSDPGLTYEQYF
TRBJ1-2 | 13 | TRBV11-2 | - | - | TGTGCCAGCAGCCCAGGCCCAGGGCGGGGCTACACCTTC | CASSPGPGRGYTF
TRBJ2-1 | 15 | TRBV19 | - | TRBD2 | TGTGCCAGTAGTAGAGGACTAGCGGTATACAATGAGCAGTTCTTC | CASSRGLAVYNEQFF
TRBJ1-5 | 16 | TRBV19 | - | - | TGTGCCAGTAGTATGTCCCAGGGATTCAGTTTGCGGCCCCAGCATTTT | CASSMSQGFSLRPQHF
TRBJ1-2 | 13 | TRBV6-6 | - | - | TGTGCCAGCAGCCCCGACACCCCGAGAGGCTACACCTTC | CASSPDTPRGYTF
TRBJ2-3 | 15 | TRBV3-1/TRBV3-2 | few | TRBD2 | TGTGCCAGCAGTCATCTAGCGGGGGGCACAGATACGCAGTATTTT | CASSHLAGGTDTQYF
TRBJ2-3 | 19 | TRBV23-1 | - | - | TGCGCCAGCCCGACGGGGGCCGGGACTACCAAGAAGAGCACAGATACGCAGTATTTT | CASPTGAGTTKKSTDTQYF
TRBJ2-4 | 14 | TRBV7-9 | - | - | TGTGCCAGCAGCCAAACGGGACTCGGGGACATTCAGTACTTC | CASSQTGLGDIQYF
TRBJ1-2 | 14 | TRBV5-5 | - | - | TGTGCCAGCAGCTTGGACAGATCTAACTATGGCTACACCTTC | CASSLDRSNYGYTF
TRBJ2-1 | 18 | TRBV15 | - | TRBD2 | TGTGCCACCAGCAGAGATCTGGCGGGAGCGGTCTCCTACAATGAGCAGTTCTTC | CATSRDLAGAVSYNEQFF
TRBJ1-5 | 13 | TRBV11-2 | few | - | TGTGCCAGCAGCTTACTGAGCAATCAGCCCCAGCATTTT | CASSLLSNQPQHF
TRBJ2-7 | 16 | TRBV2 | - | TRBD1 | TGTGCCAGCAGTGAAGCGTCAGGGACAGGGGCCTACGAGCAGTACTTC | CASSEASGTGAYEQYF
TRBJ2-7 | 14 | TRBV11-2 | - | TRBD2 | TGTGCCAGCAGCTGGGACTACGCCTCCTACGAGCAGTACTTC | CASSWDYASYEQYF
TRBJ2-7 | 14 | TRBV29-1 | - | TRBD1 | TGCAGCGTCGGTGTGACAGGGGGCAAATACGAGCAGTACTTC | CSVGVTGGKYEQYF
TRBJ1-1 | 15 | TRBV28 | once | - | TGTGCCAGCAGTTTTGACAGATCCATGAACACTGAAGCTTTCTTT | CASSFDRSMNTEAFF
TRBJ1-6 | 12 | TRBV6-5 | - | - | TGTGCCAGCGCAGGGGAAGGGTCACCCCTCCACTTT | CASAGEGSPLHF
TRBJ2-5 | 16 | TRBV5-1 | - | TRBD2 | TGCGCCAGCAGCCCCCTCCTAGCGGGAGGGCTCGAGACCCAGTACTTC | CASSPLLAGGLETQYF
TRBJ1-5 | 16 | TRBV24-1 | - | TRBD1 | TGTGCCACCAGTGATGCCGGGACAGGGTATCAGCAGCCCCAGCATTTT | CATSDAGTGYQQPQHF
TRBJ2-1 | 15 | TRBV4-1 | - | - | TGCGCCAGCAGCTTCTGGCAGGGCTCCTACAATGAGCAGTTCTTC | CASSFWQGSYNEQFF
TRBJ2-1 | 13 | TRBV2 | - | TRBD2 | TGTGCCAGCAGTGGCCAGCGGGAGGGTGAGCAGTTCTTC | CASSGQREGEQFF
TRBJ2-5 | 16 | TRBV28 | - | TRBD1 | TGTGCCAGCGGATTTAGTCGGACAGGGAATAGAGAGACCCAGTACTTC | CASGFSRTGNRETQYF
TRBJ2-1 | 14 | TRBV28 | - | TRBD1 | TGTGCCAGCAGTTTAAGGGTCCGGGACAGAGGGCCGTTCTTC | CASSLRVRDRGPFF
TRBJ2-7 | 16 | TRBV3-1/TRBV3-2 | - | - | TGTGCCAGCAGCCAAGATCTCTCAAGGGGTACCTACGAGCAGTACTTC | CASSQDLSRGTYEQYF
TRBJ2-2 | 13 | TRBV6-5 | - | - | TGTGCCAGCAGTAATCCTCCTCCCGGGGAGCTGTTTTTT | CASSNPPPGELFF
TRBJ2-2 | 18 | TRBV9 | - | TRBD1 | TGTGCCAGCAGCGTAATCCCCGCCGGACAGGGGGGCACCGGGGAGCTGTTTTTT | CASSVIPAGQGGTGELFF
TRBJ2-5 | 15 | TRBV5-1 | once | TRBD2 | TGCGCCAGCAGCTGGGAAGCGGGAGGCCAAGAGACCCAGTACTTC | CASSWEAGGQETQYF
TRBJ2-1 | 16 | TRBV7-9 | - | TRBD2 | TGTGCCAGCAGCACTCCAAGGGCTAGCGGCTACAATGAGCAGTTCTTC | CASSTPRASGYNEQFF
TRBJ1-2 | 12 | TRBV10-1 | - | TRBD1 | TGCGCCAGCAGTCATACAGGGGGAGGCTACACCTTC | CASSHTGGGYTF
TRBJ1-2 | 15 | TRBV5-1 | - | TRBD1 | TGCGCCAGCAGCTTGGTCGGGACAGGGAGTCATGGCTACACCTTC | CASSLVGTGSHGYTF
TRBJ2-1 | 17 | TRBV9 | - | TRBD2 | TGTGCCAGCAGCCCCACGTTAGCGGGAGGTTTCGACAATGAGCAGTTCTTC | CASSPTLAGGFDNEQFF
TRBJ2-1 | 13 | TRBV15 | once | - | TGTGCCACCAGCAGAGAATTTAACAATGAGCAGTTCTTC | CATSREFNNEQFF
TRBJ1-1 | 13 | TRBV12-3/TRBV12-4 | few | TRBD1 | TGTGCCAGCAGTCGACAGGGTGGGACTGAAGCTTTCTTT | CASSRQGGTEAFF